Detailed here is one T cell receptor (beta chain). What it binds is not known. Other DNA sequences in the sample encode the same CDR3. Expressed TCRB transcripts were sequenced after all isolated RNA was converted to cDNA. Generated by immunoSEQ multiplex PCR, the TCRdb table keeps only in-frame clones and is missing some. The sample shows about 710,000 clones, 11% to 15% of them seen only once. This sample was taken from a study of beta chain features in type 1 diabetes. Germline CDR1 DFQATT, CDR2 SNEGSKA (reference sequence). The germline V and J ends were trimmed by 2 bases and 0 bases, with 1 base remaining between them. The length of the CDR3 is 11 residues. Study-level results: VDJ junctions from type 1 diabetes patients carried fewer insertions and larger deletions. Patients with Type 1 diabetes showed moderately but significantly shorter TCRB CDR3s in all four CD4+ subsets.

The TCR originated in a young man with type 1 diabetes. J is TRBJ1-1 and V is TRBV20-1; D unresolved. Sequencing was done on a sample of naive CD4+ T cells from blood. The CDR3 bases are TGCAGTGCTAGACTGAACACTGAAGCTTTCTTT. This translates into CSARLNTEAFF.